This is a list of T cell receptor beta chains from one sample in a study of siplizumab effects on memory and regulatory T cells. Generated by immunoSEQ multiplex PCR, the TCRdb table keeps only in-frame clones and is missing some. Among 9,500 to 10,000 clones listed, around 40% were seen once. Their antigens are not known. The specimen was CFSE-low (dividing) CD4+ T cells sorted from an allogeneic mixed lymphocyte reaction. The receptors originated from a human donor in good health; the cells came from an allogeneic mixed lymphocyte reaction. CDR3s include the opening cysteine and the closing phenylalanine or tryptophan. The D gene is left open where the match is weak. Rows may omit the clone size; those that give it use once, few, many or a size class.

j_call,clone_size,d_call,v_call,cdr3_nt,cdr3_aa
TRBJ2-1,.,.,TRBV18,TGTGCCAGCTCACCAGGGGTCGAAAATGAGCAGTTCTTC,CASSPGVENEQFF
TRBJ2-3,.,.,TRBV7-3,TGTGCCAGCAGCCTAGGCCGGACAGCTGATAGCACAGATACGCAGTATTTT,CASSLGRTADSTDTQYF
TRBJ2-3,.,.,TRBV5-1,TGCGCCAGCAGCTTGGGAGCTAGCGCAGATACGCAGTATTTT,CASSLGASADTQYF
TRBJ2-7,.,TRBD2,TRBV6-4,TGTGCCAGCAGCTGGAGACTAGCGGTTACCTACGAGCAGTACTTC,CASSWRLAVTYEQYF
TRBJ2-7,.,TRBD2,TRBV5-1,TGCGCCAGCAGCTTGGTCGGACTAGCGGATTCCTACGAGCAGTACTTC,CASSLVGLADSYEQYF
TRBJ1-2,.,.,TRBV7-8,TGTGCCAGCAGCCTCCGGACCTATGGCTACACCTTC,CASSLRTYGYTF
TRBJ2-6,.,.,TRBV6-1,TGTGCCAACGAGACGGCCTTCGACGGGGCCAACGTCCTGACTTTC,CANETAFDGANVLTF
TRBJ2-2,.,.,TRBV28,TGTGCCAGCAGTACATGGACAAAGAACACCGGGGAGCTGTTTTTT,CASSTWTKNTGELFF
TRBJ2-1,few,.,TRBV27,TGTGCCAGCAGTTCCGCACAGGGCTACAATGAGCAGTTCTTC,CASSSAQGYNEQFF
TRBJ2-3,.,TRBD2,TRBV14,TGTGCCAGCAGCCTCTTAGGGAGGGGCCGACCTACAGATACGCAGTATTTT,CASSLLGRGRPTDTQYF
TRBJ1-3,.,TRBD1,TRBV29-1,TGCAGCGCCGCCGCCACAGGGGGCACTGGAAACACCATATATTTT,CSAAATGGTGNTIYF
TRBJ2-7,.,.,TRBV7-9,TGTGCCAGCAGCTTAAGGACAAACTACGAGCAGTACTTC,CASSLRTNYEQYF
TRBJ1-2,.,TRBD1,TRBV18,TGTGCCAGCTCGCTCCTCGACAGGGACTATGGCTACACCTTC,CASSLLDRDYGYTF
TRBJ1-4,.,.,TRBV21-1,TGTGCCAGCAGCAAAGACAAGGGGAGGGGTGAAAAACTGTTTTTT,CASSKDKGRGEKLFF
TRBJ1-1,medium-sized,.,TRBV11-2,TGTGCCAGCAGCTTTGCGAACACTGAAGCTTTCTTT,CASSFANTEAFF
TRBJ1-1,.,TRBD1,TRBV6-6,TGTGCCAGCAGAACGACAGGGCCCACTGAAGCTTTCTTT,CASRTTGPTEAFF